A selection of T cell receptor beta chains follows, all from one sample in a study of shared clonotypes between healthy human individuals. Sequenced by immunoSEQ multiplex PCR; TCRdb stores in-frame clones only, minus some. This table holds about 2.3 million clones, roughly 92% found once. The specimen sequenced was naive CD4+ T cells from PBMCs. These TCRs come from a man between 18 and 35 years old in good health. Some clones in this sample may be carry-over from other donors' samples. Both conserved end residues are part of each CDR3. The order of the fields is clone size, D gene, J gene, V gene, CDR3 DNA, CDR3 protein. A D gene is named only where the DNA matches it firmly. Where a row states a size, it is once, few, many or the class of an expanded clone; other rows omit it.

- | TRBD2 | TRBJ2-3 | TRBV9 | TGTGCCAGCAGCCCCCGGGGAAGCGGGAGCGGAGATACGCAGTATTTT | CASSPRGSGSGDTQYF
- | TRBD2 | TRBJ2-4 | TRBV11-2 | TGTGCCAGCAGCTTAGAGGGGGCTAGCGGGAGTTCGGCCAAAAACATTCAGTACTTC | CASSLEGASGSSAKNIQYF
- | TRBD1 | TRBJ2-2 | TRBV12-5 | TGTGCTAGTGGTTTGGTACTGGGCAGGGGGCTTGACGGGGAGCTGTTTTTT | CASGLVLGRGLDGELFF
- | - | TRBJ2-1 | TRBV10-3 | TGTGCCATCAGTGACCCAACAGGATACAATGAGCAGTTCTTC | CAISDPTGYNEQFF
- | - | TRBJ1-2 | TRBV2 | TGTGCCAGCAGTGAAAACGGACTGGCTGGCTATGGCTACACCTTC | CASSENGLAGYGYTF
- | - | TRBJ2-1 | TRBV2 | TGTGCCAGCAGTGAACTCTTCAATGAGCAGTTCTTC | CASSELFNEQFF
- | TRBD1 | TRBJ1-1 | TRBV18 | TGTGCCAGCTCGGCGACAGGGGCGGACACTGAAGCTTTCTTT | CASSATGADTEAFF
- | - | TRBJ1-5 | TRBV4-1 | TGCGCCAGCAGCCAAGAGAGGGGGGGGCCCACCAATCAGCCCCAGCATTTT | CASSQERGGPTNQPQHF
once | TRBD1 | TRBJ2-2 | TRBV5-1 | TGCGCCAGCAGCTTGGCCCGACAGGGCGGCTGGGAGCTCACCGGGGAGCTGTTTTTT | CASSLARQGGWELTGELFF
- | - | TRBJ1-2 | TRBV6-5 | TGTGCCAGCAGTGGACCCGGACAAGACTATGGCTACACCTTC | CASSGPGQDYGYTF
- | - | TRBJ2-1 | TRBV9 | TGTGCCAGCAGCGTTAGTGGGACCCGGGGCAGTGAGCAGTTCTTC | CASSVSGTRGSEQFF
- | - | TRBJ2-7 | TRBV25-1 | TGTGCCAGCAGCCCGTTAATTACAGGGTCTTCCTACGAGCAGTACTTC | CASSPLITGSSYEQYF
- | - | TRBJ1-1 | TRBV5-1 | TGCGCCAGCACCCCCCGGGGGGGGAACACTGAAGCTTTCTTT | CASTPRGGNTEAFF
- | - | TRBJ2-1 | TRBV5-1 | TGCGCCAGCAGCGGGGGTGGGTCCTACAATGAGCAGTTCTTC | CASSGGGSYNEQFF
once | - | TRBJ1-3 | TRBV7-9 | TGTGCCAGCAGCTTAGAGCGAATCGCCTCTGGAAACACCATATATTTT | CASSLERIASGNTIYF
- | TRBD2 | TRBJ2-1 | TRBV7-8 | TGTGCCAGCAGCCCACTTAGACTAGCGGGGTACAATGAGCAGTTCTTC | CASSPLRLAGYNEQFF
- | - | TRBJ1-1 | TRBV19 | TGTGCCAGTAGTATGCGAGGGAGATTTCAGGGGCTGAACACTGAAGCTTTCTTT | CASSMRGRFQGLNTEAFF
- | - | TRBJ2-3 | TRBV28 | TGTGCCAGCAGTTTGGGCGGACTCAGGCCCACAGATACGCAGTATTTT | CASSLGGLRPTDTQYF
- | - | TRBJ1-4 | TRBV28 | TGTGCCAGCACTAGGCTCTCCCCTGAAAAACTGTTTTTT | CASTRLSPEKLFF
- | - | TRBJ2-1 | TRBV15 | TGTGCCACCAGCAGAGTCTCGGGTGAGCAGTTCTTC | CATSRVSGEQFF
- | TRBD1 | TRBJ1-1 | TRBV6-5 | TGTGCCAGCAGGGCGGGACAGGGGAGGTCGACTGAAGCTTTCTTT | CASRAGQGRSTEAFF
- | - | TRBJ1-2 | TRBV4-3 | TGCGCCAGCAGCCCCCAAACAGGGTCTAGTGGCTACACCTTC | CASSPQTGSSGYTF
- | - | TRBJ2-7 | TRBV19 | TGTGCCAGTAGTTTCGGGACCTCTAGCGAGCAGTACTTC | CASSFGTSSEQYF
once | - | TRBJ1-2 | TRBV7-9 | TGTGCCAGCAGCTTAGCGGGTAGTCGCGGGGAGAGAGCCTATGGCTACACCTTC | CASSLAGSRGERAYGYTF
once | TRBD2 | TRBJ2-1 | TRBV7-3 | TGTGCCAGCAGCCTAGCGGCGGGAGGGCCCAATGAGCAGTTCTTC | CASSLAAGGPNEQFF
once | - | TRBJ1-4 | TRBV4-2 | TGTGCCAGCAGCCAGAGGCAGGGTCAGACTAATGAAAAACTGTTTTTT | CASSQRQGQTNEKLFF